The 20 T cell receptor beta chains listed next were all sequenced from one sample in a study of cytomegalovirus exposure and HLA in healthy donors. The PCR had 60 Vbeta and 13 Jbeta primers. The assay was immunoSEQ multiplex PCR, and TCRdb's table has in-frame clones only and misses some. The repertoire has about 50,000 clones, around 82% of them found once; the top ten carry approximately 7.7%. Sample: PBMCs. The receptors here all came from a man younger than 45 in good health and CMV-seropositive.

This clone was detected only a few times. The J gene is TRBJ2-3, the V gene TRBV5-1; 8 bases fit TRBD2. The length of the CDR3 is 15 residues. Germline V lookup: CDR1 SGHRS, CDR2 YFSETQ. V lost 4 bases to trimming and J lost 0 bases; unmatched junction nucleotides: 4. CDR3 in amino acids: CASSRGGTSTDTQYF. The CDR3 DNA sequence: TGCGCCAGCAGCCGCGGGGGGACCAGCACAGATACGCAGTATTTT.

This chain links TRBV18 with TRBJ2-7; TRBD1 matches 7 bases. The CDR3 runs to 14 residues. Germline V gene lookup returns CDR1 KGHSH and CDR2 LQKENI. Trimming removed 6 bases from V and 5 bases from J; junction bases left unmatched: 10. The CDR3 nucleotides read TGTGCCAGCTCGCGCCCCAAGGGGGCAAACGAGCAGTACTTC. The encoded protein is CASSRPKGANEQYF.

V gene TRBV19 combines with J gene TRBJ2-1; 8 nucleotides match TRBD2. Germline values: CDR1 LNHDA, CDR2 SQIVND (reference sequence). The length of the CDR3 is 18 residues. The junction had 10 bases not matched to a gene; V was cut back by 3 bases and J by 0 bases. The CDR3 region is CASSMGYGGGSSYNEQFF. In DNA form, the CDR3 reads TGTGCCAGTAGTATGGGGTATGGCGGGGGGAGCTCCTACAATGAGCAGTTCTTC.

Written as DNA, the CDR3 is TGTGCCAGCAGCCCGCCGGGGGGAACTGAAGCTTTCTTT. As protein: CASSPPGGTEAFF. The rearrangement uses TRBV7-3 and TRBJ1-1; D possibly corresponds to TRBD1 (5 bases). The CDR3 is 13 amino acids. Germline-derived CDR1 and CDR2 are SGHTA and FQGTGA. V lost 5 bases to trimming and J lost 5 bases, with 12 bases between them.

The rearrangement joins TRBV21-1 to TRBJ2-5; the D segment call TRBD1 is taken from the table without a DNA check. TRBV21-1 counts as a pseudogene. The CDR3 contains 17 residues. The CDR3 DNA follows: TGTGCCAGCAGCAAAATTGAGACAGGCCTGTGCGGGGAGACCCAGTACTTC. Translating gives CASSKIETGLCGETQYF.

This clone was counted a single time. The junction does not match germline at one end; this may be a read error. The chain recombines TRBV7-9 with TRBJ2-7; 7 nucleotides agree with TRBD1. Germline loops: CDR1 SEHNR, CDR2 FQNEAQ (reference sequence). The length of the CDR3 is 15 residues. As DNA, the CDR3 is TGTTCCAGCAGCCCCCGCCCGGGACAGAGCTACGAGCAGTACTTC. This translates into CSSSPRPGQSYEQYF.

V is TRBV7-2 and J is TRBJ2-4, with a possible D match to TRBD1 (5 bases). Trimming shortened V by 4 bases and J by 6 bases, and 7 bases separated the two germline ends. This CDR3 spans 12 amino acids. CDR1 is SGHTA and CDR2 is FQGNSA in the germline V gene. CDR3 in DNA: TGTGCCAGCAGCTCGCAGGGAAACATTCAGTACTTC. Translation: CASSSQGNIQYF.

J is TRBJ2-3 and V is TRBV5-4; D gene unclear. Germline CDR1 SGHNT, CDR2 YYREEE (reference sequence). Trimming left V 2 bases short and J 0 bases short, with 13 bases between. The CDR3 runs to 16 residues. This CDR3 is CASSLVGRVSTDTQYF. The CDR3 DNA reads as TGTGCCAGCAGCTTAGTTGGTCGCGTTAGCACAGATACGCAGTATTTT.

This clone was found a few times. The chain is built from TRBV6-1 and TRBJ1-5; a weak D match, TRBD1 (6 bases). The CDR3 covers 12 residues. Per the germline V gene, CDR1 is MNHNS and CDR2 is SASEGT. The V end was cut by 10 bases, the J end by 3 bases, with 10 bases between. CDR3 residues: CAIGGNNQPQHF. CDR3 DNA: TGTGCCATTGGGGGCAACAATCAGCCCCAGCATTTT.

The V gene is TRBV7-9, the J gene TRBJ2-2, with 7 positions matching TRBD1. V was pared by 5 bases and J by 4 bases, with 7 bases of the junction left unmatched. The germline V gene encodes CDR1 SEHNR and CDR2 FQNEAQ (reference sequence). CDR3 length equals 15 residues. The CDR3 here is CASSLRQGGTGELFF. The CDR3 DNA reads TGTGCCAGCAGCCTAAGACAGGGTGGCACCGGGGAGCTGTTTTTT.

The chain combines TRBV23-1 with TRBJ2-3; perhaps TRBD2 as D (6 bases). TRBV23-1 falls under the ORF class, with uncertain function. The CDR3 is made up of 15 amino acids. The V gene lost 4 bases and the J gene lost 4 bases, with 15 bases spanning the gap. The CDR3 bases are TGCGCCAGCAGTCGATACTGGAGGGGTGCAGATACGCAGTATTTT. Translated: CASSRYWRGADTQYF.

This sequence joins TRBV28 and TRBJ2-3; 7 positions agree with TRBD1. Germline trimming cut 7 bases from V and 2 bases from J; bases unmatched to any gene: 9. This CDR3 spans 15 amino acids. Germline CDR1 reads MDHEN; CDR2 reads SYDVKM. DNA for the CDR3: TGTGCCAGCACCCTGGGACAGACCTTCACAGATACGCAGTATTTT. Translated: CASTLGQTFTDTQYF.

On this clone itself: The junction differs from germline at one of its ends, possibly a read error. The CDR3 DNA reads as TGTGCCAGCAGGTGGGGACAGGAACCCATCCTCTGG. Translated, it gives CASRWGQEPILW. The chain employs TRBV11-2 and TRBJ2-3; the match to TRBD1 covers 8 bases. The V gene's germline CDR1 is SGHAT and CDR2 FQNNGV. The CDR3 is 12 residues long.

The chain combines TRBV28 with TRBJ1-5; weak D call: TRBD1 (5 bases). The V gene lost 7 bases and the J gene lost 7 bases, with 17 bases spanning the gap. The germline V gene encodes CDR1 MDHEN and CDR2 SYDVKM. This CDR3 is built from 14 residues. The DNA for the CDR3 is TGTGCCAGCACCTTGGGGGGTGTGGGACAGCCCCAGCATTTT. Amino acid sequence: CASTLGGVGQPQHF.

V usage is TRBV9 and J usage is TRBJ2-1; 7 bases align to TRBD2. Per germline, CDR1 SGDLS and CDR2 YYNGEE. This CDR3 contains 18 residues. V shed 0 bases and J 0 bases; nucleotides not matched to a gene: 9. The CDR3 DNA reads as TGTGCCAGCAGCGTAGCCCCTCTGGGGGGGAGCTCCTACAATGAGCAGTTCTTC. The encoded protein is CASSVAPLGGSSYNEQFF.

This chain links TRBV9 with TRBJ2-5; 8 nucleotides align to TRBD2. The CDR3 contains 14 residues. V lost 3 bases and J lost 4; bases outside the gene matches: 5. Germline-derived CDR1 and CDR2 are SGDLS and YYNGEE. CDR3 bases: TGTGCCAGCAGCGCTGGACTAGCCCGAGAGACCCAGTACTTC. Protein product: CASSAGLARETQYF.

The rearrangement uses TRBV7-3 and TRBJ2-3, with 8 nucleotides matching TRBD1. Germline assignment: CDR1 SGHTA and CDR2 FQGTGA. V lost 7 bases, J lost 2 bases, and 2 bases stayed unmatched. The CDR3 is made up of 13 amino acids. CDR3 loop: CASKTGATDTQYF. For the CDR3, the DNA is TGTGCCAGCAAGACAGGGGCCACAGATACGCAGTATTTT. The full variable domain, with the rest looked up from reference TRBV7-3 and TRBJ2-3, is GAGVSQTPSNKVTEKGKYVELRCDPISGHTALYWYRQSLGQGPEFLIYFQGTGAADDSGLPNDRFFAVRPEGSVSTLKIQRTERGDSAVYLCASKTGATDTQYFGPGTRLTVL.

The chain carries TRBV10-1 and TRBJ2-3; 8 bases are a match to TRBD2. Germline lookup yields CDR1 WNHNN and CDR2 SYGVQD (reference sequence). The CDR3 spans 16 residues. V dropped 3 bases and J dropped 6; count of bases not matched to a gene: 11. CDR3 nucleotide sequence: TGCGCCAGCAGTGAAGGCTGGCGGGGGGCGCAGGATACGCAGTATTTT. This translates into CASSEGWRGAQDTQYF.

The rearrangement joins TRBV6-5 to TRBJ1-5, with 7 bases that match TRBD1. After removal of 0 bases from V and 7 bases from J, the junction contained 3 bases not matched to a gene. This CDR3 has 14 residues. Germline V gene data show CDR1 as MNHEY and CDR2 as SVGAGI. CDR3 amino acids: CASSYSGGGQPQHF. CDR3 DNA: TGTGCCAGCAGTTACTCAGGGGGCGGGCAGCCCCAGCATTTT.

The count of this clone is one. The J gene is TRBJ2-5, the V gene TRBV6-5, with 11 bases matching TRBD1. The germline gives CDR1 MNHEY, CDR2 SVGAGI. This CDR3 is built from 14 residues. Unmatched junction bases numbered 3, after V lost 4 bases and J lost 5 bases. CDR3 DNA sequence: TGTGCCAGCAGTTTGGACAGGGGGCAGGAGACCCAGTACTTC. Translated, it gives CASSLDRGQETQYF.